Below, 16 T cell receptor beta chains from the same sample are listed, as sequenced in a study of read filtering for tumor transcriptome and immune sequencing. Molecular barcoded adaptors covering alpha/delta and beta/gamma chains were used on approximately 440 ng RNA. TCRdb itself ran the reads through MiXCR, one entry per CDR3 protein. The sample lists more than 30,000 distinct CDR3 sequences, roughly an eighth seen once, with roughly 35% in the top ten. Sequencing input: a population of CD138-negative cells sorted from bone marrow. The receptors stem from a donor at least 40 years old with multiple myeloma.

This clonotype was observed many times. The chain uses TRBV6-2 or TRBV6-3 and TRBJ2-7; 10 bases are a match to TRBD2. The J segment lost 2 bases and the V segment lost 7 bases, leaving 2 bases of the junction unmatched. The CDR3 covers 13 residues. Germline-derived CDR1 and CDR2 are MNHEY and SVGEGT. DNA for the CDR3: TGTGCCAGCAAAACTAGCGGGACCTACGAGCAGTACTTC. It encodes CASKTSGTYEQYF.

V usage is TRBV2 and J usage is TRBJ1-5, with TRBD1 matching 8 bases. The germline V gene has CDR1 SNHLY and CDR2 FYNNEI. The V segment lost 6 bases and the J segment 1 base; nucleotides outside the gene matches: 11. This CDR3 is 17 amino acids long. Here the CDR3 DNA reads TGTGCCAGCAGAAAGGACAGGGTATCTCTAAGCAATCAGCCCCAGCATTTT. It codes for CASRKDRVSLSNQPQHF.

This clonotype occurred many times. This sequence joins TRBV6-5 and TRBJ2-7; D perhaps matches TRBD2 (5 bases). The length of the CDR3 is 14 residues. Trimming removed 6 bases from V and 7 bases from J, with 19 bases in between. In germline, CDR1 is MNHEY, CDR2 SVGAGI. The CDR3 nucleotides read TGTGCCAGCAGACCGCCTAGAGGCGCGGGTGAGCAGTACTTC. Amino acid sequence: CASRPPRGAGEQYF.

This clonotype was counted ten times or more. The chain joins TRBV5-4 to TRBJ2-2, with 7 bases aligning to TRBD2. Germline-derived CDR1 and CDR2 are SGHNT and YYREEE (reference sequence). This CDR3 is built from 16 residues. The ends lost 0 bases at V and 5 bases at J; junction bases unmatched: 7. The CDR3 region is CASSLGGGGPTGELFF. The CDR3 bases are TGTGCCAGCAGCTTGGGTGGGGGAGGGCCAACCGGGGAGCTGTTTTTT.

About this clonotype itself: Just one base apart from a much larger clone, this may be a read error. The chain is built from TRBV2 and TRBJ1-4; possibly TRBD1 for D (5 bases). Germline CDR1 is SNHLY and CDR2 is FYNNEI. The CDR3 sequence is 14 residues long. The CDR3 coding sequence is TGTGCCAGCAGTGAAGGGCAGGGCCGTGAAGAACTGTTTTTT. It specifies CASSEGQGREELFF.

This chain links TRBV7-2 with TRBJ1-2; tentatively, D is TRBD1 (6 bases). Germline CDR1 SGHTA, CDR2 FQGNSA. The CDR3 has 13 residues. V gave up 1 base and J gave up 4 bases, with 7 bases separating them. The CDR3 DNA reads TGTGCCAGCAGCTTAGAACAGGGCTATGGCTACACCTTC. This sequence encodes CASSLEQGYGYTF.

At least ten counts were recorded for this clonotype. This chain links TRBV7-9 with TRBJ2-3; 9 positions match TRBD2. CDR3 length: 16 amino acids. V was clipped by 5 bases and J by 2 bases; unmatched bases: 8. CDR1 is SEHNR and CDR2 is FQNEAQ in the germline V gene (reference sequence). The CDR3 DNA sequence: TGTGCCAGCAGCCATGCCGGCGGGAGGGCCACAGATACGCAGTATTTT. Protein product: CASSHAGGRATDTQYF.

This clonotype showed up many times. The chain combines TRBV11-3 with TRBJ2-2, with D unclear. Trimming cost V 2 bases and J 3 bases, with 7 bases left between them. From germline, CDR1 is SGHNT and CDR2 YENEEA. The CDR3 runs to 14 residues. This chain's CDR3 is CASSLSSDTGELFF. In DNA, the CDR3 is TGTGCCAGCAGCTTATCCAGTGACACCGGGGAGCTGTTTTTT.

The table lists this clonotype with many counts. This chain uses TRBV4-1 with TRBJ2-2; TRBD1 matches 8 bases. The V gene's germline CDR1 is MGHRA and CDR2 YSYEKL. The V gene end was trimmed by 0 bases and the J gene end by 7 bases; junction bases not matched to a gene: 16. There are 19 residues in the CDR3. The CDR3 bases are TGCGCCAGCAGCCAAGAAATCAAAGCCAGGACAGGGCTTAACGGGGAGCTGTTTTTT. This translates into CASSQEIKARTGLNGELFF.

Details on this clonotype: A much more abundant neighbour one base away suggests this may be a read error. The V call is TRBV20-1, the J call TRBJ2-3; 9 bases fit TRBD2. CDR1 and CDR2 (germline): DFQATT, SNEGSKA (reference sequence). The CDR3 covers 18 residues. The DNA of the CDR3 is TGCAGTGCTAGAGAGGAAGAGACTAGCGGTTTTAGCACAGATGCGCAGTATTTT. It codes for CSAREEETSGFSTDAQYF.

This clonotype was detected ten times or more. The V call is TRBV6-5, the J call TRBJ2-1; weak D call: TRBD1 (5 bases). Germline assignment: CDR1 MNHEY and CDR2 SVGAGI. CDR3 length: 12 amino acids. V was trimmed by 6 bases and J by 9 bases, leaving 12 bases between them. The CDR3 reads CASSPPRGEQFF. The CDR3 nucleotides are TGTGCCAGCAGCCCACCTAGGGGTGAGCAGTTCTTC.

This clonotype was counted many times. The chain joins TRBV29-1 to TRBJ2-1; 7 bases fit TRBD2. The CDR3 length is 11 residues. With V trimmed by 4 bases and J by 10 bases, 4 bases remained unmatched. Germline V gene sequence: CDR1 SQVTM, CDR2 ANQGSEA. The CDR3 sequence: CSVASSGEQFF. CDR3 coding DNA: TGCAGCGTTGCAAGTAGCGGGGAGCAGTTCTTC.

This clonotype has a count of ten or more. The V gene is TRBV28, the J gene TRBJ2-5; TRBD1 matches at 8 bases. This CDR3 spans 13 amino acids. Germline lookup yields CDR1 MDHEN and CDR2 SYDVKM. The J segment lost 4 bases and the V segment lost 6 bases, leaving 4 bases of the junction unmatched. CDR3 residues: CASRPQGAETQYF. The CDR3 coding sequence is TGTGCCAGCAGGCCCCAGGGGGCAGAGACCCAGTACTTC.

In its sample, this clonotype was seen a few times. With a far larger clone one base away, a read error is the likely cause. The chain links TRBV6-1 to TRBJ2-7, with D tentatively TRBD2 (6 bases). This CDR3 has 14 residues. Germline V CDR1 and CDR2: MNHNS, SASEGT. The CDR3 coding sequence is TGTGCCAGCAGTACGGGAGAAGCTACCTACGGGCAGTACTTC. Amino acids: CASSTGEATYGQYF.

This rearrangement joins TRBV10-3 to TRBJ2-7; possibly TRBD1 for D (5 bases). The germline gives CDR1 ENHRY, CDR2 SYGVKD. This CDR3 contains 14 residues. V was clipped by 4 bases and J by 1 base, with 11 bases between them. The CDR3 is CAISAATASYEQYF. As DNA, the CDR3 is TGTGCCATCAGTGCCGCGACAGCTTCCTACGAGCAGTACTTC.

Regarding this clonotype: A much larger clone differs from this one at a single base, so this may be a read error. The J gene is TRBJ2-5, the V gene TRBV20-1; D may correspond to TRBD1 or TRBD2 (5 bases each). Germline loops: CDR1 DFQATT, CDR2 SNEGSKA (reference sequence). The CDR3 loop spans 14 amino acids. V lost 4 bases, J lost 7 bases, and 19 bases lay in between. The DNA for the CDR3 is TGCAGTGCTACGAGGGGCGGAACCAAAGGGACCCAGTACTTC. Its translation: CSATRGGTKGTQYF.